The 12 T cell receptor beta chains below were found in one sample sequenced in a study of technical replicates of blood from a few donors. The table came from immunoSEQ multiplex PCR; TCRdb's copy has only in-frame clones and leaves some out. The sample holds about 86,000 clones, nearly 96% seen once. The specimen was T cells isolated from PBMCs. These receptors all stem from a human donor in good health.

This chain uses TRBV6-6 with TRBJ2-1; maybe TRBD1 (6 bases). Between the trimmed V and J ends, which lost 5 bases and 5 bases, there was a span of 10 bases. The CDR3 spans 13 residues. CDR1 and CDR2 (germline): MNHNY, SVGAGI (reference sequence). The CDR3 region has the DNA TGTGCCAGCAGTGCCAGGGGAGACAATGAGCAGTTCTTC. Amino acid sequence: CASSARGDNEQFF.

This chain uses TRBV2 with TRBJ1-5; D is uncertain. There are 15 residues in the CDR3. The germline V and J ends were trimmed by 5 bases and 0 bases, with 11 bases remaining between them. Germline V gene lookup returns CDR1 SNHLY and CDR2 FYNNEI. Here the CDR3 reads CASSWPEYSNQPQHF. The CDR3 nucleotides read TGTGCCAGCAGTTGGCCGGAGTATAGCAATCAGCCCCAGCATTTT.

The chain combines TRBV6-5 with TRBJ2-5, with 7 bases lining up with TRBD2. Judging by the DNA end, TRBJ2-7 fits better; the J call may be wrong. The CDR3 extends over 13 amino acids. Germline assignment: CDR1 MNHEY and CDR2 SVGAGI. CDR3 loop: CASRGGDNYEQYF. CDR3 DNA sequence: TGTGCCAGCAGGGGGGGGGATAACTACGAGCAGTACTTC.

The chain uses TRBV6-5 and TRBJ2-7, with D tentatively TRBD1 (5 bases). The CDR3 runs to 14 residues. Germline values: CDR1 MNHEY, CDR2 SVGAGI. Deletions cut 6 bases from V and 5 bases from J, with 17 bases between. The CDR3: CASSAQVLIHEQYF. CDR3 DNA: TGTGCCAGCAGCGCACAGGTTCTAATCCACGAGCAGTACTTC.

J is TRBJ2-1 and V is TRBV14, with 9 bases aligning to TRBD1. V lost 2 bases, J lost 7 bases, and 6 bases stayed unmatched. Germline CDR1 reads SGHDN; CDR2 reads FVKESK. The CDR3 sequence is 15 residues long. CDR3 sequence reads: CASSQPGQGYNEQFF. The CDR3 DNA sequence: TGTGCCAGCAGCCAACCGGGACAGGGTTATAATGAGCAGTTCTTC.

This rearrangement joins TRBV6-5 to TRBJ1-4; 9 positions match TRBD1. With 8 bases clipped from V and 11 bases from J, the junction kept 9 bases outside the gene matches. The CDR3 is 13 residues long. Germline CDR1 and CDR2: MNHEY and SVGAGI. CDR3 coding DNA: TGTGCCAGCCGACCAGGGGACAGGGAGAAACTGTTTTTT. Translation: CASRPGDREKLFF.

The rearrangement joins TRBV28 to TRBJ1-5, with 9 bases matching TRBD1. Germline CDR1 MDHEN, CDR2 SYDVKM. The ends lost 2 bases at V and 3 bases at J; junction bases unmatched: 5. There are 16 residues in the CDR3. Here the CDR3 DNA reads TGTGCCAGCAGTTTACCGACAGGGGGGTACAATCAGCCCCAGCATTTT. This translates into CASSLPTGGYNQPQHF.

The chain uses TRBV2 and TRBJ1-1, with TRBD1 identical over 9 bases. The V gene's germline CDR1 is SNHLY and CDR2 FYNNEI. The junction had 6 bases not matched to a gene; V was cut back by 2 bases and J by 2 bases. The CDR3 sequence is 16 residues long. CDR3 nucleotides: TGTGCCAGCAGTGAACCAGGACAGGGGTCAAACACTGAAGCTTTCTTT. Encoded protein: CASSEPGQGSNTEAFF. Full variable domain (missing parts from reference TRBV2 and TRBJ1-1): EPEVTQTPSHQVTQMGQEVILRCVPISNHLYFYWYRQILGQKVEFLVSFYNNEISEKSEIFDDQFSVERPDGSNFTLKIRSTKLEDSAMYFCASSEPGQGSNTEAFFGQGTRLTVV.

This clone appeared a single time. The rearrangement joins TRBV5-1 to TRBJ1-1; 7 bases agree with TRBD1. Unmatched junction bases numbered 10, after V lost 6 bases and J lost 5 bases. The CDR3 is 14 amino acids. The germline V gene has CDR1 SGHRS and CDR2 YFSETQ. CDR3 nucleotide sequence: TGCGCCAGCATCAAAGACAGGGATCGGACTGAAGCTTTCTTT. As protein: CASIKDRDRTEAFF.

This clone was detected a few times. CDR3 region: CASSMGLAYNEQFF. The CDR3 coding sequence is TGCGCCAGCAGCATGGGGCTAGCGTACAATGAGCAGTTCTTC. The chain employs TRBV4-3 and TRBJ2-1, with D maybe TRBD2 (6 bases). The V end lost 5 bases, the J end lost 4 bases, and 12 bases lay between the germline ends. The CDR3 sequence is 14 residues long. CDR1 and CDR2 from the germline V gene are LGHNA and YSLEER.

This clone was found once. The chain links TRBV28 to TRBJ2-2, with TRBD1 matching 7 bases. CDR1 and CDR2 from the germline V gene are MDHEN and SYDVKM. The length of the CDR3 is 14 residues. Trimming removed 4 bases from V and 2 bases from J; junction bases left unmatched: 1. CDR3 nucleotides: TGTGCCAGCAGTTCAGGGGGTAACACCGGGGAGCTGTTTTTT. It is translated as CASSSGGNTGELFF.

This rearrangement joins TRBV9 to TRBJ2-7, with D tentatively TRBD2 (5 bases). This CDR3 contains 16 residues. V was trimmed by 0 bases and J by 0 bases, leaving 13 bases between them. The germline CDR1 and CDR2 sequences are SGDLS and YYNGEE. This chain's CDR3 is CASSVGAGAGSYEQYF. CDR3 sequence (DNA): TGTGCCAGCAGCGTAGGGGCGGGTGCTGGCTCCTACGAGCAGTACTTC.